These 5 T cell receptor beta chains originate from one sample sequenced in a study of T-cell memory formation after mild COVID-19. TCRdb passed the 5' RACE reads through MiXCR, listing each CDR3 protein once. The repertoire holds fewer than 200,000 distinct CDR3 sequences, with about 18% as singletons. The sequencing input was PBMCs or a T cell subset sorted from them (not recorded which). The receptors stem from a man younger than 30 who had mild COVID-19 (a few samples of this study predate the infection). Cell type and time point are not known.

The chain recombines TRBV18 with TRBJ2-7; 10 bases are shared with TRBD1. V was pared by 3 bases and J by 9 bases, with 5 bases of the junction left unmatched. CDR1 and CDR2 from the germline V gene are KGHSH and LQKENI. The CDR3 runs to 13 residues. Here the CDR3 DNA reads TGTGCCAGCTCACCGGGACAGGGGAGCGGGCAGTACTTC. It yields the protein CASSPGQGSGQYF.

The chain has TRBV6-2 or TRBV6-3 and TRBJ2-7; either TRBD1 or TRBD2 may supply D (5 bases each). The CDR3 sequence is 12 residues long. Germline-derived CDR1 and CDR2 are MNHEY and SVGEGT. V shed 4 bases and J shed 5 bases, with 9 bases lying between them. The CDR3 bases are TGTGCCAGCAGTTCACGGGGCCACGAGCAGTACGTC. This translates into CASSSRGHEQYV.

The sample holds a few counts of this clonotype. The genes are TRBV5-1 and TRBJ2-1; 9 positions agree with TRBD2. CDR3 length: 15 amino acids. In germline, CDR1 is SGHRS, CDR2 YFSETQ. Trimming took 4 bases from V and 6 from J; bases not matched to a gene: 8. The CDR3 DNA is TGCGCCAGCAGCCAGCGGGGGGCCGGGTCCAATGAGCAGTTCTTC. Residues: CASSQRGAGSNEQFF.

This clonotype was picked up a small number of times. The rearrangement uses TRBV3-1 and TRBJ2-7; possibly TRBD1 for D (5 bases). Trimming took 4 bases from V and 5 from J, leaving 6 bases between them. The CDR3 is 11 amino acids. Germline V gene sequence: CDR1 LGHDT, CDR2 YNNKEL (reference sequence). The CDR3 region is CASSLRDEQYF. CDR3 sequence (DNA): TGTGCCAGCAGCCTCAGGGACGAGCAGTACTTC.

In its sample, this clonotype was seen a few times. The V call is TRBV5-1, the J call TRBJ1-2; D might be TRBD1 (5 bases). The ends were cut back, 5 bases at V and 7 bases at J, with 18 bases in the middle. Germline V lookup: CDR1 SGHRS, CDR2 YFSETQ. The CDR3 totals 14 residues. CDR3 in DNA: TGCGCCAGCAGATCCGGGACTCCGAGGGGTGGCTACACCTTC. This gives the protein CASRSGTPRGGYTF.